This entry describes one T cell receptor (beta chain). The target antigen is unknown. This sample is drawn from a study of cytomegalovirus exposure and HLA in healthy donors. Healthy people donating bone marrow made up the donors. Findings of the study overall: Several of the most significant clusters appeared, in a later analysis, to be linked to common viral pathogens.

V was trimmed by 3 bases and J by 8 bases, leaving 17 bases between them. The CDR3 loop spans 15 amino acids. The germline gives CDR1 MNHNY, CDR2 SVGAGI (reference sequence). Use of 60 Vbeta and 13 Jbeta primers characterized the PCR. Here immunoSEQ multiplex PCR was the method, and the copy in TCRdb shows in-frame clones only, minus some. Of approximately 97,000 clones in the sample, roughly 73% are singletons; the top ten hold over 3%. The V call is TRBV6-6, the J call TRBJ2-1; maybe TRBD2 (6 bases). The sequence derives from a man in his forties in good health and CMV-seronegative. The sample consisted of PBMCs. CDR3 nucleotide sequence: TGTGCCAGCAGTTATGCGGGGCAGGTGTCGGATGAGCAGTTCTTC. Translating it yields CASSYAGQVSDEQFF.